This T cell receptor beta chain was obtained from a study of blood T cell repertoires in COVID-19. CDR1 and CDR2 (germline): SGHDN, FVKESK. The CDR3 extends over 14 amino acids. V was cut by 1 base and J by 5 bases, with 10 bases left in between. Grouping used clinical history reported by participants in a survey and questionnaire. Here immunoSEQ multiplex PCR was the method, and the copy in TCRdb shows in-frame clones only, minus some. This sample has fewer than 200,000 clones, with approximately 82% found just once. Source material: PBMCs or T cells enriched from blood (not recorded which). This receptor was identified in a man aged 45-65 years who had recovered from COVID-19. The genes are TRBV14 and TRBJ2-3, with D uncertain. The CDR3 DNA reads TGTGCCAGCAGCCAAGTTCGGTGGAGAGATACGCAGTATTTT. This sequence encodes CASSQVRWRDTQYF.